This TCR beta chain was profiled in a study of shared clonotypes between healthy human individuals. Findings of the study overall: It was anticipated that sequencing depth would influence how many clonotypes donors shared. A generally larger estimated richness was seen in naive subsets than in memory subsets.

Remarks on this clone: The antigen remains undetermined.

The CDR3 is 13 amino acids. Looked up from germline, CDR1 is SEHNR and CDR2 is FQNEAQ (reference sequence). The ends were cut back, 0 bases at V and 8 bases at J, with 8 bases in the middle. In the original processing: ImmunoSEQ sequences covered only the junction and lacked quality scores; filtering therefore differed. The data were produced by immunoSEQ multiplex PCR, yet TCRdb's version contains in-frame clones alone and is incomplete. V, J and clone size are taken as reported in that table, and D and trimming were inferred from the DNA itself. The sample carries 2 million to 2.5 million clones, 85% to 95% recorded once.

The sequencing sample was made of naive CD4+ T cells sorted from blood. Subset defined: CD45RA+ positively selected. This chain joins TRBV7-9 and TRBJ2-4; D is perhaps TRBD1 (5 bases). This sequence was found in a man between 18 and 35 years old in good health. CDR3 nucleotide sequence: TGTGCCAGCAGCTTAGCGCTAGGGGACATTCAGTACTTC. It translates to CASSLALGDIQYF.